This T cell receptor beta chain emerged from a study of OX40 agonist ivuxolimab in advanced cancers. In the study overall: Head and neck, renal cell, melanoma or hepatocellular carcinoma were the cancers that dose-escalation patients had. In three patients, partial responses were observed, one with hepatocellular carcinoma and two with cutaneous melanoma. Study results and caveats: Circulating CD4+ and CD8+ T cells showed clonal expansion by week 6 at 0.1 to 3.0 mg/kg.

Profiled with immunoSEQ multiplex PCR; TCRdb holds only in-frame clones, not every one. Of 55,000 to 90,000 clones in the sample, about four fifths were seen once. Germline CDR1 is MNHEY and CDR2 is SVGAGI. CDR3 length equals 15 residues. Trimming stripped 2 bases from V and 2 bases from J, with 10 bases between. Worth noting for this clone: The antigen is undetermined.

J is TRBJ1-5 and V is TRBV6-5; no firm D call. This TCR was sampled from an adult with an advanced solid tumor such as melanoma, head and neck, liver or kidney cancer. Here the sequenced sample was CD4+ or CD8+ T cells sorted from blood, taken in a trial of the OX40 agonist ivuxolimab. The CDR3 nucleotides read TGTGCCAGCAGTTACAGGACCGGGGGCAATCAGCCCCAGCATTTT. It is translated as CASSYRTGGNQPQHF.